This TCR beta chain was identified during a study of identical twins. Study findings and constraints: Findings came from cross-sectional statistics, without long-term follow-up of donors.

CDR1 is SEHNR, CDR2 FQNEAQ, per germline (reference sequence). V dropped 8 bases and J dropped 4 bases, with 18 bases sitting between them. The CDR3 runs 14 residues. This clonotype was counted only a few times. What it recognizes is unknown. TCRdb ran MiXCR on the 5' RACE reads and lists one entry per CDR3 protein. Of roughly 720,000 distinct CDR3 sequences listed, roughly 18% are singletons. In addition, the sample was reused for a study of T cells expressing NK-cell markers. That report notes: It was sorted CD3+CD56+NKG2C+, CD3+CD56+NKG2C- and CD3+CD56-NKG2C+ T cells that supplied the TCR beta repertoires. The sequencing cohort of eight donors included seven HCMV-seropositive individuals and one seronegative individual. Dominant NKG2C+ clonotypes in a handful of donors made up roughly 1.0-7.0% of CD8+ T cells.

The source is a woman aged 18-29 years in good health. J is TRBJ2-7 and V is TRBV7-9, with D perhaps matching TRBD1 (6 bases). The material sequenced was PBMCs. The CDR3 coding sequence is TGTGCCAGCGCGCCTTACAGGGACCCTTACGAGCAGTACTTC. Protein product: CASAPYRDPYEQYF.